The 25 T cell receptor beta chains listed next were all sequenced from one sample in a study of human T cells and chemical hapten exposure (dated by TCRdb to 2020 to 2023). Library preparation was by RACE. For sequencing, a NextSeq 500 was employed. The public reads were run again by TCRdb, first through fastp at Q25 and then through MiXCR, and only productive beta chains were kept. Each record represents a unique CDR3 protein, reported with the most common genes and DNA among its rows. The sample yields just under 350,000 distinct CDR3 sequences; 6% to 8.5% were counted once. Less than 10% of the sample is in the top ten clones. Reading the label with the study, this specimen's time point is: patch test 1, 2 weeks after DPC sensitization. In the paper's terms, the treatment or condition label means: therapeutic diphenylcyclopropenone sensitization with weekly scalp DPC. Sequencing was performed on whole blood, taken in connection with sensitization to the hapten diphenylcyclopropenone (DPC). These receptors were collected from a woman younger than 30 with alopecia areata. Some clones in this sample may be carry-over from other donors' samples.

This chain uses TRBV6-1 with TRBJ2-7, with no clear D. V lost 1 base and J lost 2, with 15 bases in between. The CDR3 runs 16 residues. CDR1 and CDR2 (germline): MNHNS, SASEGT. The CDR3 is CASSEVQSYSPYEQYF. The CDR3 region has the DNA TGTGCCAGCAGTGAAGTTCAATCGTACAGTCCCTACGAGCAGTACTTC.

Concerning this clonotype itself: A much larger clone lies a single base off, so this may be a read error. The DNA for the CDR3 is TGCAGTGCTCCGGGACGGCCCGACAATCAGCCCCAGCATTTT. Translated: CSAPGRPDNQPQHF. V and J are TRBV20-1 and TRBJ1-5; D possibly corresponds to TRBD1 (5 bases). There are 14 residues in the CDR3. Trimming cost V 5 bases and J 3 bases, with 14 bases left between them. Germline lookup yields CDR1 DFQATT and CDR2 SNEGSKA (reference sequence).

This clonotype has at least ten counts. J is TRBJ1-6 and V is TRBV18, with a weak D call TRBD1 (6 bases). The CDR3 extends over 15 amino acids. CDR1 is KGHSH and CDR2 is LQKENI in the germline V gene. V lost 3 bases and J lost 8, with 14 bases in between. The CDR3 reads CASSPGAGLDSPLHF. The CDR3 DNA reads TGTGCCAGCTCACCGGGGGCAGGGCTGGATTCACCCCTCCACTTT.

This clonotype was seen repeatedly, ten times or more. The V call is TRBV4-3, the J call TRBJ1-3; D gene unclear. Trimming stripped 3 bases from V and 4 bases from J, with 13 bases between. The germline gives CDR1 LGHNA, CDR2 YSLEER. CDR3 length equals 15 residues. The CDR3 DNA reads TGCGCCAGCAGCCAGGCCTTAGATGGGGGAAACACCATATATTTT. Protein product: CASSQALDGGNTIYF.

This clonotype was detected ten times or more. V and J are TRBV3-1 and TRBJ2-1; TRBD1 agrees at 7 bases. V lost 3 bases and J lost 9; bases outside the gene matches: 11. Looked up from germline, CDR1 is LGHDT and CDR2 is YNNKEL (reference sequence). The CDR3 has 15 amino acids. As DNA, the CDR3 is TGTGCCAGCAGCCACGCAAACAGGGGTGACGGTGAGCAGTTCTTC. This translates into CASSHANRGDGEQFF.

This clonotype has just a few counts. The rearrangement joins TRBV29-1 to TRBJ2-2, with a possible D match to TRBD1 (6 bases). The CDR3 is made up of 14 amino acids. V lost 7 bases, J lost 2 bases, and 14 bases lay in between. Germline V gives CDR1 SQVTM, CDR2 ANQGSEA. The CDR3 is CSATGLVNTGELFF. The CDR3 DNA is TGCAGCGCAACAGGGTTGGTAAACACCGGGGAGCTGTTTTTT.

This clonotype showed up many times. The chain uses TRBV4-2 and TRBJ2-3; D is possibly TRBD2 (5 bases). The CDR3 runs to 16 residues. V dropped 0 bases and J dropped 4 bases, with 14 bases sitting between them. Per germline, CDR1 LGHNA and CDR2 YNFKEQ. The CDR3 is CASSQDQGRGADTQYF. CDR3 coding DNA: TGTGCCAGCAGCCAAGATCAAGGGAGAGGAGCAGATACGCAGTATTTT.

This clonotype was picked up many times. The chain joins TRBV5-1 to TRBJ2-1; TRBD1 aligns across 7 bases. The junction had 3 bases not matched to a gene; V was cut back by 4 bases and J by 5 bases. Germline V gives CDR1 SGHRS, CDR2 YFSETQ. The CDR3 is 13 residues long. The CDR3 loop reads CASSADRDNEQFF. The DNA for the CDR3 is TGCGCCAGCAGCGCTGACAGGGACAATGAGCAGTTCTTC.

This clonotype was counted between two and nine times. V is TRBV12-3 or TRBV12-4 and J is TRBJ1-5; no definite D call. V was clipped by 3 bases and J by 1 base, with 4 bases between them. The CDR3 totals 13 residues. CDR3: CASSFQSNQPQHF. The CDR3 bases are TGTGCCAGCAGTTTTCAGAGCAATCAGCCCCAGCATTTT.

V gene TRBV20-1 combines with J gene TRBJ2-3; TRBD1 aligns across 10 bases. The CDR3 runs to 14 residues. Losses at the gene ends were 6 bases for V and 6 bases for J; bases not matched to a gene: 9. Germline CDR1 reads DFQATT; CDR2 reads SNEGSKA (reference sequence). For the CDR3, the DNA is TGCAGTGCGAGGCGGGACAGGGGCGTTGATACGCAGTATTTT. Translating gives CSARRDRGVDTQYF.

The chain employs TRBV4-3 and TRBJ1-4; the D gene is possibly TRBD1 (6 bases). This CDR3 region has 15 residues. The V and J ends lost 0 bases and 7 bases respectively, with 12 bases between them. Germline CDR1 reads LGHNA; CDR2 reads YSLEER. The CDR3 DNA sequence: TGCGCCAGCAGCCAAGATATGCAGGGGAGTGAAAAACTGTTTTTT. This translates into CASSQDMQGSEKLFF.

The sample holds many counts of this clonotype. This chain joins TRBV7-2 and TRBJ2-3; D remains ambiguous. Trimming stripped 3 bases from V and 0 bases from J, with 10 bases between. This CDR3 contains 15 residues. Germline assignment: CDR1 SGHTA and CDR2 FQGNSA. In DNA, the CDR3 is TGTGCCAGCAGCTTGGTGACTGGTAGCACAGATACGCAGTATTTT. Translation gives CASSLVTGSTDTQYF.

The V gene is TRBV27, the J gene TRBJ1-6; a weak D match, TRBD1 (5 bases). The V gene lost 1 base and the J gene lost 13 bases, with 26 bases spanning the gap. CDR1 is MNHEY and CDR2 is SMNVEV in the germline V gene (reference sequence). The CDR3 has 18 amino acids. The CDR3 bases are TGTGCCAGCAGTTTATGGCCTACGCCCGGGACTTCCATCTTGCCCCTCCACTTT. Translation gives CASSLWPTPGTSILPLHF.

This clonotype was picked up many times. The genes are TRBV5-5 and TRBJ2-3; 11 positions match TRBD2. From germline, CDR1 is SGHKS and CDR2 YYEKEE (reference sequence). There are 16 residues in the CDR3. J lost 0 bases, V lost 4 bases, and 4 bases had no gene match. The CDR3 sequence: CASSPRLAGSTDTQYF. In DNA form, the CDR3 reads TGTGCCAGCAGCCCTAGACTAGCGGGGAGCACAGATACGCAGTATTTT.

In this sample, this clonotype turned up many times. V gene TRBV9 combines with J gene TRBJ1-6; perhaps TRBD1 as D (6 bases). Germline V gives CDR1 SGDLS, CDR2 YYNGEE. The CDR3 loop spans 16 amino acids. The V and J ends lost 0 bases and 8 bases respectively, with 15 bases between them. CDR3 residues: CASSVGGGRGDSPLHF. CDR3 DNA sequence: TGTGCCAGCAGCGTAGGAGGTGGCAGGGGTGATTCACCCCTCCACTTT.

This clonotype was recorded at least ten times. The chain couples TRBV5-5 to TRBJ1-2; D might be TRBD1 (5 bases). The CDR3 runs to 15 residues. The V and J ends lost 5 bases and 2 bases respectively, with 16 bases between them. The V gene's germline CDR1 is SGHKS and CDR2 YYEKEE (reference sequence). The CDR3 loop is CASSPRGMGNYGYTF. Here the CDR3 DNA reads TGTGCCAGCAGTCCTAGGGGCATGGGGAACTATGGCTACACCTTC.

This clonotype has a count of ten or more. V is TRBV20-1 and J is TRBJ1-3, with 11 nucleotides matching TRBD1. Germline V CDR1 and CDR2: DFQATT, SNEGSKA (reference sequence). CDR3 length: 17 amino acids. Germline trimming cut 5 bases from V and 2 bases from J; bases unmatched to any gene: 11. DNA of the CDR3: TGCAGTGCTTCTGACGCTACGGACAGGGGGCCTGGAAACACCATATATTTT. Amino acids: CSASDATDRGPGNTIYF.

This clonotype was detected only a few times. The V gene is TRBV4-1, the J gene TRBJ1-1, with D possibly TRBD1 on 5 matching bases. Germline lookup yields CDR1 MGHRA and CDR2 YSYEKL. V lost 5 bases and J lost 4, with 11 bases in between. This CDR3 region has 13 residues. CDR3 residues: CASSSMGTTEAFF. The CDR3 DNA is TGCGCCAGCAGCTCCATGGGGACCACTGAAGCTTTCTTT.

A few counts support this clonotype. The genes are TRBV20-1 and TRBJ1-6; D is uncertain. V gave up 3 bases and J gave up 6 bases, with 9 bases separating them. This CDR3 contains 13 residues. The germline V gene has CDR1 DFQATT and CDR2 SNEGSKA (reference sequence). The CDR3 sequence is CSASVQPNSPLHF. CDR3 DNA sequence: TGCAGTGCTAGCGTACAGCCTAATTCACCCCTCCACTTT.

The sample holds a few counts of this clonotype. The V gene is TRBV12-3 or TRBV12-4, the J gene TRBJ2-3; 9 bases line up with TRBD2. This CDR3 has 18 amino acids. V dropped 5 bases and J dropped 2; count of bases not matched to a gene: 14. DNA of the CDR3: TGTGCCAGCAGTGGTCGTAGCGGGGGTCGTCACTTCACAGATACGCAGTATTTT. It codes for CASSGRSGGRHFTDTQYF.

This clonotype was seen more than once but under ten times. The rearrangement links TRBV12-3 or TRBV12-4 to TRBJ1-5; 7 bases are a match to TRBD1. The CDR3 sequence is 15 residues long. Unmatched junction bases numbered 8, after V lost 3 bases and J lost 6 bases. CDR3 nucleotides: TGTGCCAGCAGTTTGTGGGCAGGGGGAAGTCAGCCCCAGCATTTT. This codes for CASSLWAGGSQPQHF.

This rearrangement joins TRBV7-9 to TRBJ1-6; D is possibly TRBD1 (5 bases). CDR1 SEHNR and CDR2 FQNEAQ come from the germline V gene (reference sequence). This CDR3 spans 12 amino acids. Trimming shortened V by 6 bases and J by 9 bases, and 9 bases separated the two germline ends. CDR3 DNA sequence: TGTGCCAGCAGTGACAGATTTTCACCCCTCCACTTT. It codes for CASSDRFSPLHF.

The chain has TRBV5-1 and TRBJ2-4; D perhaps matches TRBD2 (5 bases). The CDR3 contains 20 residues. The V gene lost 0 bases and the J gene lost 1 base, with 23 bases spanning the gap. From germline, CDR1 is SGHRS and CDR2 YFSETQ. The CDR3: CASSLEYLRIGSEAKNIQYF. CDR3 sequence (DNA): TGCGCCAGCAGCTTGGAGTATTTGAGGATAGGGAGTGAGGCCAAAAACATTCAGTACTTC.

This clonotype was seen ten or more times. The chain combines TRBV7-8 with TRBJ2-6; 9 bases line up with TRBD1. The germline CDR1 and CDR2 sequences are SGHVS and FQNEAQ. The CDR3 spans 17 residues. Trimming took 1 base from V and 2 from J; bases not matched to a gene: 3. CDR3 nucleotides: TGTGCCAGCAGCTTAGACGGGACAGGGACTGGGGCCAACGTCCTGACTTTC. Translated: CASSLDGTGTGANVLTF.

This clonotype has more than one count but fewer than ten. The chain links TRBV5-1 to TRBJ1-5, with D unresolved. The CDR3 has 13 amino acids. Germline loops: CDR1 SGHRS, CDR2 YFSETQ. V was clipped by 2 bases and J by 4 bases, with 7 bases between them. DNA for the CDR3: TGCGCCAGCAGCTTTGACCGAAATCAGCCCCAGCATTTT. It encodes CASSFDRNQPQHF.